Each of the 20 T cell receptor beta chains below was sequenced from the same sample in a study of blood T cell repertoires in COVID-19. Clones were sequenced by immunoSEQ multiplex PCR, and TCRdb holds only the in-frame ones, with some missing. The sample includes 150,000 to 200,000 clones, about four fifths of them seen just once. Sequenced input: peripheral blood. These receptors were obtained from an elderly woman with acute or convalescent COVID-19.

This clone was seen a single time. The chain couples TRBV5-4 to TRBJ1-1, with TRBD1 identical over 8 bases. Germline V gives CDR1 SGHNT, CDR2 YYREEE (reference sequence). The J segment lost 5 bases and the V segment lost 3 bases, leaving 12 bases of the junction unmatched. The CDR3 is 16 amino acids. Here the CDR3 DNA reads TGTGCCAGCAGCTGGGGGACAGGCATACAGGAGACTGAAGCTTTCTTT. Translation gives CASSWGTGIQETEAFF.

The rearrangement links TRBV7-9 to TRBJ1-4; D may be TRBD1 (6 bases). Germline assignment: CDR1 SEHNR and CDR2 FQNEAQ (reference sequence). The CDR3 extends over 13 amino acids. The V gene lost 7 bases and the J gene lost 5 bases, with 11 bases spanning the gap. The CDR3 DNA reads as TGTGCCAGCATCGGGACAAGAAATGAAAAACTGTTTTTT. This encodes CASIGTRNEKLFF.

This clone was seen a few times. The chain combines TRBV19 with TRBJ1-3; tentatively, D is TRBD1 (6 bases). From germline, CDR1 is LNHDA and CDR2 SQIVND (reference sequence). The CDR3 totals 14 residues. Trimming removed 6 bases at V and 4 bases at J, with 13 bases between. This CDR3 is CASRPPGQGNTIYF. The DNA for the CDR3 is TGTGCCAGTAGGCCCCCCGGACAGGGAAACACCATATATTTT.

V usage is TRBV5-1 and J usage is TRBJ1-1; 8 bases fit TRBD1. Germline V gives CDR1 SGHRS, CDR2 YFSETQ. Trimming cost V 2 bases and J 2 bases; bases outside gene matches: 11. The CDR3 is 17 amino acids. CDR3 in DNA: TGCGCCAGCAGCTTAACTGGACAGGGCCGGCGAAACACTGAAGCTTTCTTT. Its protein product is CASSLTGQGRRNTEAFF.

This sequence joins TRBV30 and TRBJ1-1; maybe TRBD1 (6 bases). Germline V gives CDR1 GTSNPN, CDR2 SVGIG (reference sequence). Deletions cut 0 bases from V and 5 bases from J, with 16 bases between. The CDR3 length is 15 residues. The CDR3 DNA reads TGTGCCTGGAGTGTACAGGGTAAATTTGCGACTGAAGCTTTCTTT. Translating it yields CAWSVQGKFATEAFF.

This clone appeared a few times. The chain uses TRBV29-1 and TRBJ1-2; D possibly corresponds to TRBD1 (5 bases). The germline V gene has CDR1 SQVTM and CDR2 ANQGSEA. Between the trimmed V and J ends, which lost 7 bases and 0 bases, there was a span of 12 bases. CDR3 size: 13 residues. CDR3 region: CSATRQSNYGYTF. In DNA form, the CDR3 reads TGCAGCGCCACCCGACAGTCTAACTATGGCTACACCTTC.

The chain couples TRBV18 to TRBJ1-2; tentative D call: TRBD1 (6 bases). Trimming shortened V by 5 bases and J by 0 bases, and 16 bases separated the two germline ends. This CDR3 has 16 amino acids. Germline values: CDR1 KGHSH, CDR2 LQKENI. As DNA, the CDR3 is TGTGCCAGCTCATCTGGACAGTGGAGAACTAACTATGGCTACACCTTC. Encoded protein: CASSSGQWRTNYGYTF.

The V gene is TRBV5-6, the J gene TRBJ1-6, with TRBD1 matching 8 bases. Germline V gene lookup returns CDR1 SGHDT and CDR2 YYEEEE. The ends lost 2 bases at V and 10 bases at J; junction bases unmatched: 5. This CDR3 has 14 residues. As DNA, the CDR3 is TGTGCCAGCAGCTTACAGGGGGAAAACTCACCCCTCCACTTT. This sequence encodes CASSLQGENSPLHF.

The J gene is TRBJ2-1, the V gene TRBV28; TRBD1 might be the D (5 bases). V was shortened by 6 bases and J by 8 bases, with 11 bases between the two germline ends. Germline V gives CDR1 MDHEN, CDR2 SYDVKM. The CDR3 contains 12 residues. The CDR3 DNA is TGTGCCAGCAGGCCCACAGGACATGAGCAGTTCTTC. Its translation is CASRPTGHEQFF.

The CDR3 region has the DNA TGTGCCAGCAGCCCGGATCAGGGGACCTATGGCTACACCTTC. Protein: CASSPDQGTYGYTF. The V call is TRBV5-5, the J call TRBJ1-2, with D tentatively TRBD1 (6 bases). The CDR3 extends over 14 amino acids. The germline gives CDR1 SGHKS, CDR2 YYEKEE (reference sequence). V was pared by 4 bases and J by 4 bases, with 14 bases between.

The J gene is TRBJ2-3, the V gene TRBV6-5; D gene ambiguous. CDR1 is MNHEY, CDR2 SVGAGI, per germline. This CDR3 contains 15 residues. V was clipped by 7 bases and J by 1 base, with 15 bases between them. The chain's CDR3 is CASKVGLWGTDTQYF. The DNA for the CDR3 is TGTGCCAGCAAAGTGGGCCTTTGGGGCACAGATACGCAGTATTTT.

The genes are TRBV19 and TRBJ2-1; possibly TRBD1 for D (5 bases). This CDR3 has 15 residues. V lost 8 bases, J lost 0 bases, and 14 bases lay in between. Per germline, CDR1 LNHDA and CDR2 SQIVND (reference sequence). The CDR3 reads CASSRQFSSYNEQFF. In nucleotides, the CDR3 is TGTGCCAGTTCCAGACAGTTCAGCTCCTACAATGAGCAGTTCTTC.

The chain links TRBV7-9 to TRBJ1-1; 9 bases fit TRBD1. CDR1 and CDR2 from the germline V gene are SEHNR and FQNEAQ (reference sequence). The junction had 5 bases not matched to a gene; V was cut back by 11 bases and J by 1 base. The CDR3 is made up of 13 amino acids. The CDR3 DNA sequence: TGTGCCGGACAGGGGTACGGGAACACTGAAGCTTTCTTT. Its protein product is CAGQGYGNTEAFF. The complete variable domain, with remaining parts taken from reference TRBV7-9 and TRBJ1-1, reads DTGVSQNPRHKITKRGQNVTFRCDPISEHNRLYWYRQTLGQGPEFLTYFQNEAQLEKSRLLSDRFSAERPKGSFSTLEIQRTEQGDSAMYLCAGQGYGNTEAFFGQGTRLTVV.

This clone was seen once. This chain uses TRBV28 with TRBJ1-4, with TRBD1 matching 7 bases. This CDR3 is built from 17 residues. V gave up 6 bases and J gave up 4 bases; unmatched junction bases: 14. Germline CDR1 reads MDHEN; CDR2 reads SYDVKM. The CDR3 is CASRPSRQGPFNEKLFF. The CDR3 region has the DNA TGTGCCAGCAGGCCCTCCCGACAGGGCCCTTTTAATGAAAAACTGTTTTTT.

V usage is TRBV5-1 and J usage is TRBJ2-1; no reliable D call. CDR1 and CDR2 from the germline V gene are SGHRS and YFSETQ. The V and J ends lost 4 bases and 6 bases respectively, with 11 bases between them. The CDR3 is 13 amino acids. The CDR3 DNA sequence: TGCGCCAGCAGCCACTACGATGGCAATGAGCAGTTCTTC. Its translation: CASSHYDGNEQFF.

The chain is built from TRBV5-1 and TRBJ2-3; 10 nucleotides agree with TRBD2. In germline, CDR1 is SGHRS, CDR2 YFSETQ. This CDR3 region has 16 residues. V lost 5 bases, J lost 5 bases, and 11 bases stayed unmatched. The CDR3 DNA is TGCGCCAGCAGAAAATCAAGCGGGAGGGCCGTAGATACGCAGTATTTT. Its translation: CASRKSSGRAVDTQYF.

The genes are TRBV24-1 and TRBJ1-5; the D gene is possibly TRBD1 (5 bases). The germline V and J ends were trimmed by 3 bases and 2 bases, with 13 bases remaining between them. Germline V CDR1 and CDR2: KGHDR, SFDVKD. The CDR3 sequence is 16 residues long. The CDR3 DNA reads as TGTGCCACCAGTGATGCCGGGAGGGGAGGCAATCAGCCCCAGCATTTT. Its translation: CATSDAGRGGNQPQHF.

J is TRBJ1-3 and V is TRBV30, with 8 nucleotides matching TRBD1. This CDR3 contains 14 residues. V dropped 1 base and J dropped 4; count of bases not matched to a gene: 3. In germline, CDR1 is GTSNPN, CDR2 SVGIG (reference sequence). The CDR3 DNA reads TGTGCCTGGAGTGGGGGGACAGGCGGAAACACCATATATTTT. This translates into CAWSGGTGGNTIYF.

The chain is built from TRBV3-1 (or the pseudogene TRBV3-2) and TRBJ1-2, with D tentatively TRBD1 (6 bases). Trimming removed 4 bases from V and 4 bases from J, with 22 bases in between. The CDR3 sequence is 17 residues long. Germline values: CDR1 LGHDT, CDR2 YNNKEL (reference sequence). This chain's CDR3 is CASSLGLGARMGYGYTF. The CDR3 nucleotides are TGTGCCAGCAGCCTCGGTTTGGGGGCGCGCATGGGCTATGGCTACACCTTC.

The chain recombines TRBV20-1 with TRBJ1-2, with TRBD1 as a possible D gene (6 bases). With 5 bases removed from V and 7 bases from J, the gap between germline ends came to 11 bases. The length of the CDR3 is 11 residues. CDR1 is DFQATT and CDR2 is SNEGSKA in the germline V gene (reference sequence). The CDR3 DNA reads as TGCAGTGCTCCGGACAGAGGTGGCTACACCTTC. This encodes CSAPDRGGYTF.